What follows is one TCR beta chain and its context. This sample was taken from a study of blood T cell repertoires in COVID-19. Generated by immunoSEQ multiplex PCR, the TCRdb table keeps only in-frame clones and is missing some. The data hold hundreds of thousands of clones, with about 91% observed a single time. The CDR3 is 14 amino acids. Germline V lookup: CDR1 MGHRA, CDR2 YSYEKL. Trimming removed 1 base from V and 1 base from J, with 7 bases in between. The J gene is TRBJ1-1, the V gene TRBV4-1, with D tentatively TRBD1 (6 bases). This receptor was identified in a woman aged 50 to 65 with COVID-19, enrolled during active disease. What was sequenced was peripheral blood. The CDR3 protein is CASSQVRGNTEAFF. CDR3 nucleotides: TGCGCCAGCAGCCAAGTCAGGGGGAACACTGAAGCTTTCTTT.